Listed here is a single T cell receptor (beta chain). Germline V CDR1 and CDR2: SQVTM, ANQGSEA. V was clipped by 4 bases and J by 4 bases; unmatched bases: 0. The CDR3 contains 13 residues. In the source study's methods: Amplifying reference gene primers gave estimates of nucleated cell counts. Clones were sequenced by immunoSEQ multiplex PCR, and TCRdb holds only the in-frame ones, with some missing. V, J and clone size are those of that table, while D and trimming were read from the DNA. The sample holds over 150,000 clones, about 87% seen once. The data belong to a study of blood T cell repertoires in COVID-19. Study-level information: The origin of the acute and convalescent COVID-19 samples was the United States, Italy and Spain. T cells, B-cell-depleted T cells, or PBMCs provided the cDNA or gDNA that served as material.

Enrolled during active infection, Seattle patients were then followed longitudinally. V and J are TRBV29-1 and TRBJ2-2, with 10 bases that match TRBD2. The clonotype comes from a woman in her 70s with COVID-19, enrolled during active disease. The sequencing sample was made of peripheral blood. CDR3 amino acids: CSVGTSGTGELFF. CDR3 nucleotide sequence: TGCAGCGTTGGGACTAGCGGCACCGGGGAGCTGTTTTTT.